A single sample is the source of the 27 T cell receptor beta chains below, sequenced in a study of metastatic and nonmetastatic thyroid tumors. Patients were all untreated before their thyroid surgery. With MiXCR, TCRdb reprocessed the PCR reads. The sample consists of over 50,000 clones, 25% to 35% of them appearing once. Sequenced sample: blood. These receptors originate from a female donor with papillary thyroid cancer or a benign thyroid nodule (not recorded which). Some clones in this sample may be carry-over from other donors' samples.

There are many counts of this clone. The chain is built from TRBV5-8 and TRBJ1-2, with D perhaps matching TRBD1 (5 bases). Trimming stripped 4 bases from V and 9 bases from J, with 13 bases between. This CDR3 has 12 residues. Per germline, CDR1 SGHTS and CDR2 YDEGEE. The chain's CDR3 is CASSPEGLSYTF. CDR3 nucleotides: TGTGCCAGCAGCCCCGAGGGGCTTAGCTACACCTTC. The full variable domain, rest sourced from reference TRBV5-8 and TRBJ1-2, is EAGVTQSPTHLIKTRGQQATLRCSPISGHTSVYWYQQALGLGLQFLLWYDEGEERNRGNFPPRFSGRQFPNYSSELNVNALELEDSALYLCASSPEGLSYTFGSGTRLTVV.

This clone has a handful of counts. At one end, the junction sequence differs from germline, possibly due to a read error. J is TRBJ2-2 and V is TRBV7-7; unclear D gene. Germline loops: CDR1 SSHAT, CDR2 FNYEAQ (reference sequence). This CDR3 has 12 residues. CDR3 sequence reads: CASSTQGGELFF. DNA for the CDR3: TGTGCTAGCAGCACGCAAGGCGGGGAGCTGTTTTTT.

V is TRBV11-1 and J is TRBJ2-5; 8 nucleotides align to TRBD1. The CDR3 has 16 amino acids. Germline trimming cut 2 bases from V and 4 bases from J; bases unmatched to any gene: 9. Germline V gene data show CDR1 as SGHAT and CDR2 as FQDESV (reference sequence). The chain's CDR3 is CASSLPPTGVGETQYF. The CDR3 DNA is TGTGCCAGCAGCTTACCTCCGACAGGGGTAGGAGAGACCCAGTACTTC.

The genes are TRBV18 and TRBJ1-2, with D hard to call. The germline V gene has CDR1 KGHSH and CDR2 LQKENI. V was cut by 4 bases and J by 7 bases, with 7 bases left in between. The CDR3 loop spans 11 amino acids. The CDR3 DNA sequence: TGTGCCAGCTCACACGGTCTTGGCTACACCTTC. It codes for CASSHGLGYTF.

Turning to this clone: It is likely a read error, because the conserved phenylalanine at the end of the CDR3 is missing. The chain has TRBV30 and TRBJ2-7; TRBD2 matches 8 bases. The germline V gene encodes CDR1 GTSNPN and CDR2 SVGIG (reference sequence). The junction had 10 bases not matched to a gene; V was cut back by 2 bases and J by 4 bases. This CDR3 region has 15 residues. The DNA for the CDR3 is TGTGCCTGGAGTCCGGTAGCGGGACGACGGTACGAGCAGTACTTG. This sequence encodes CAWSPVAGRRYEQYL.

CDR3 residues: CASSPKTVTGELFF. CDR3 DNA: TGCGCCAGCAGTCCAAAGACGGTCACCGGGGAGCTGTTTTTT. This chain joins TRBV5-1 and TRBJ2-2; D is ambiguous. The length of the CDR3 is 14 residues. The germline V gene encodes CDR1 SGHRS and CDR2 YFSETQ. V lost 5 bases and J 4 bases, leaving 12 bases between the germline ends. The whole variable domain, remainder taken from reference TRBV5-1 and TRBJ2-2, is KAGVTQTPRYLIKTRGQQVTLSCSPISGHRSVSWYQQTPGQGLQFLFEYFSETQRNKGNFPGRFSGRQFSNSRSEMNVSTLELGDSALYLCASSPKTVTGELFFGEGSRLTVL.

The chain combines TRBV5-1 with TRBJ1-2; 10 nucleotides agree with TRBD1. The CDR3 covers 16 residues. V lost 1 base, J lost 7 bases, and 10 bases stayed unmatched. The germline V gene encodes CDR1 SGHRS and CDR2 YFSETQ. DNA for the CDR3: TGCGCCAGCAGCTTGACAGGACAGGGGGAAAATTTTGGCTACACCTTC. This encodes CASSLTGQGENFGYTF.

This clone came up a few times. A read error may produce the germline difference seen at one junction end. The sample contains more than one DNA sequence encoding this CDR3. This chain joins TRBV24-1 and TRBJ1-2, with D tentatively TRBD1 (5 bases). Per germline, CDR1 KGHDR and CDR2 SFDVKD. The CDR3 has 13 amino acids. The CDR3 region is CATSRTNWGGYTF. The CDR3 region has the DNA TGTGCCACCAGCCGCACGAATTGGGGCGGCTACACTTTC.

The chain uses TRBV27 and TRBJ2-2; 9 bases match TRBD2. Germline CDR1 is MNHEY and CDR2 is SMNVEV (reference sequence). Trimming removed 7 bases from V and 7 bases from J; junction bases left unmatched: 7. The CDR3 spans 14 residues. This CDR3 is CASNSGTSSGELFF. The CDR3 bases are TGTGCCAGCAATTCCGGGACTAGCAGCGGGGAGCTGTTTTTT.

This clone is judged medium-sized. This rearrangement joins TRBV6-1 to TRBJ2-7, with 8 bases matching TRBD1. The CDR3 is 14 amino acids. The V gene's germline CDR1 is MNHNS and CDR2 SASEGT. Trimming cost V 5 bases and J 0 bases; bases outside gene matches: 3. The CDR3 protein is CASSPDRGSYEQYF. The CDR3 bases are TGTGCCAGCAGTCCCGACAGGGGCTCCTACGAGCAGTACTTC.

Note on this clone: Other DNA sequences in the sample encode the same CDR3. The V and J genes are TRBV24-1 and TRBJ1-2, with unresolved D. The CDR3 consists of 15 residues. V lost 3 bases to trimming and J lost 2 bases, with 12 bases between them. In germline, CDR1 is KGHDR, CDR2 SFDVKD. The CDR3 nucleotides are TGTGCCACCAGTGATCCCTCGGGTGGCAACTATGGCTACACCTTC. It encodes CATSDPSGGNYGYTF.

This clone appeared a few times. The chain combines TRBV25-1 with TRBJ1-4; 9 bases match TRBD1. The CDR3 has 16 amino acids. Germline V lookup: CDR1 MGHDK, CDR2 SYGVNS. V trimming: 2 bases; J trimming: 11 bases; junction bases outside the gene matches: 12. CDR3 sequence reads: CASSELTGTGREKLFF. The CDR3 nucleotides are TGTGCCAGCAGTGAACTAACCGGGACAGGGCGAGAGAAACTGTTTTTT. Supplemented by reference TRBV25-1 and TRBJ1-4, the full variable domain reads EADIYQTPRYLVIGTGKKITLECSQTMGHDKMYWYQQDPGMELHLIHYSYGVNSTEKGDLSSESTVSRIRTEHFPLTLESARPSHTSQYLCASSELTGTGREKLFFGSGTQLSVL.

This chain joins TRBV7-3 and TRBJ2-1; unclear D gene. Trimming removed 0 bases from V and 6 bases from J, with 18 bases in between. The length of the CDR3 is 17 residues. The germline V gene encodes CDR1 SGHTA and CDR2 FQGTGA. The CDR3 DNA reads TGTGCCAGCAGCTTAACGCCAGGAGCCCTAGTCAGCAATGAGCAGTTCTTC. Translation gives CASSLTPGALVSNEQFF.

Only a few counts were recorded for this clone. V usage is TRBV5-1 and J usage is TRBJ2-7, with D uncertain. CDR1 is SGHRS and CDR2 is YFSETQ in the germline V gene. V shed 0 bases and J shed 5 bases, with 12 bases lying between them. The CDR3 is made up of 14 amino acids. CDR3 coding DNA: TGCGCCAGCAGCTTGGAGGCCAGAAGTGACGAGCAGTACTTC. Translation gives CASSLEARSDEQYF.

The V call is TRBV30, the J call TRBJ1-3, with D possibly matching TRBD1 (5 bases). The length of the CDR3 is 15 residues. Trimming took 0 bases from V and 4 from J, leaving 13 bases between them. Germline V gives CDR1 GTSNPN, CDR2 SVGIG (reference sequence). The DNA for the CDR3 is TGTGCCTGGAGTGTACCCGGGGGATACGGAAACACCATATATTTT. This gives the protein CAWSVPGGYGNTIYF.

V and J are TRBV10-3 and TRBJ2-7, with D possibly being TRBD1 (5 bases). CDR3 length: 14 residues. The germline V gene has CDR1 ENHRY and CDR2 SYGVKD. The V end lost 6 bases, the J end lost 0 bases, and 12 bases lay between the germline ends. CDR3 region: CAISPQDTSYEQYF. The CDR3 DNA is TGTGCCATCAGCCCGCAGGACACCTCCTACGAGCAGTACTTC.

The chain combines TRBV11-2 with TRBJ1-2; 7 bases line up with TRBD1. The junction had 6 bases not matched to a gene; V was cut back by 0 bases and J by 8 bases. Germline lookup yields CDR1 SGHAT and CDR2 FQNNGV. There are 14 residues in the CDR3. For the CDR3, the DNA is TGTGCCAGCAGCTTAGATCGAACAGGGGAAGGCTACACCTTC. The encoded protein is CASSLDRTGEGYTF.

This clone is medium-sized by share. The rearrangement links TRBV6-1 to TRBJ2-7; TRBD2 is a possible D gene (6 bases). CDR3 length: 14 amino acids. Trimming shortened V by 5 bases and J by 1 base, and 12 bases separated the two germline ends. Looked up from germline, CDR1 is MNHNS and CDR2 is SASEGT. CDR3 sequence reads: CASSRRDFSYEQYF. As DNA, the CDR3 is TGTGCCAGCAGTCGTCGGGACTTTTCCTACGAGCAGTACTTC.

The chain joins TRBV5-5 to TRBJ1-2, with no clear D. V was cut by 4 bases and J by 8 bases, with 15 bases left in between. The germline V gene has CDR1 SGHKS and CDR2 YYEKEE (reference sequence). The CDR3 contains 13 residues. CDR3 coding DNA: TGTGCCAGCAGCCCGTATCCGGGGTCGGGCTACACCTTC. Amino acids: CASSPYPGSGYTF.

This clone has only a few counts. CDR3 residues: CASSETGDEQYF. The CDR3 DNA follows: TGTGCCAGCAGTGAGACAGGGGACGAGCAGTACTTC. The chain recombines TRBV12-3 or TRBV12-4 with TRBJ2-7; TRBD1 matches 8 bases. The CDR3 sequence is 12 residues long. Trimming cost V 5 bases and J 5 bases; bases outside gene matches: 2.

This sequence joins TRBV20-1 and TRBJ2-7; D is ambiguous. The length of the CDR3 is 13 residues. Germline V gene sequence: CDR1 DFQATT, CDR2 SNEGSKA (reference sequence). The germline V and J ends were trimmed by 3 bases and 0 bases, with 9 bases remaining between them. The CDR3 protein is CSASRQDSYEQYF. CDR3 DNA: TGCAGTGCTAGCCGTCAGGACTCCTACGAGCAGTACTTC.

This clone was found once. CDR3 sequence (DNA): TGCGCCAGCAGCCAAGGGCCCACCGGGGAGCTGTTTTTT. It is translated as CASSQGPTGELFF. The chain uses TRBV4-3 and TRBJ2-2; D unresolved. Per the germline V gene, CDR1 is LGHNA and CDR2 is YSLEER. CDR3 length: 13 amino acids. Trimming pared 1 base from V and 4 bases from J, leaving 4 bases between.

The chain joins TRBV6-2 or TRBV6-3 to TRBJ2-3; 8 bases line up with TRBD2. Germline V gene sequence: CDR1 MNHEY, CDR2 SVGEGT. The CDR3 spans 15 residues. J was trimmed by 2 bases and V by 6 bases; bases with no gene match: 7. CDR3 in amino acids: CASRDGRAPTDTQYF. The CDR3 DNA reads TGTGCCAGCAGGGACGGGAGGGCCCCCACAGATACGCAGTATTTT.

The chain has TRBV18 and TRBJ2-2; 10 nucleotides align to TRBD2. After removal of 5 bases from V and 5 bases from J, the junction contained 2 bases not matched to a gene. The V gene's germline CDR1 is KGHSH and CDR2 LQKENI. The CDR3 covers 14 residues. The CDR3 DNA follows: TGTGCCAGCTCAGCGACTAGCGGGACCGGGGAGCTGTTTTTT. It codes for CASSATSGTGELFF.

This sequence joins TRBV4-2 and TRBJ2-2; TRBD2 aligns across 8 bases. Germline lookup yields CDR1 LGHNA and CDR2 YNFKEQ. This CDR3 region has 18 residues. V shed 3 bases, J shed 6 bases, and the junction held 15 bases outside the gene matches. DNA for the CDR3: TGTGCCAGCAGCCATACGTTAGCGGGGCCGGGGGTCGCCGGGGAGCTGTTTTTT. Its translation is CASSHTLAGPGVAGELFF.

There are a few counts of this clone. The chain combines TRBV27 with TRBJ2-7, with 13 bases aligning to TRBD2. The CDR3 consists of 18 residues. The V and J ends lost 8 bases and 5 bases, in that order; junction bases with no gene match: 18. Germline V gene data show CDR1 as MNHEY and CDR2 as SMNVEV (reference sequence). The CDR3 sequence: CASGPGLAGPSNLNEQYF. The CDR3 DNA follows: TGTGCCAGCGGGCCGGGACTAGCGGGACCCTCCAATCTTAACGAGCAGTACTTC.

The table lists this clone with many counts. The chain carries TRBV7-2 and TRBJ2-7; 11 bases map to TRBD2. J was trimmed by 1 base and V by 6 bases; bases with no gene match: 2. Germline V lookup: CDR1 SGHTA, CDR2 FQGNSA. This CDR3 is 14 amino acids long. The DNA for the CDR3 is TGTGCCAGCAGGTCTAGCGGGGGGTCCTACGAGCAGTACTTC. It yields the protein CASRSSGGSYEQYF.